This entry lists 26 T cell receptor beta chains sequenced from one sample in a study of shared clonotypes between healthy human individuals. Produced via immunoSEQ multiplex PCR; TCRdb's table is partial and in-frame only. The profile shows about 110,000 clones, about 67% of them singletons. Material for sequencing was memory CD8+ T cells sorted from blood. Subset noted: CD45RO+ cells pooled with CCR7-negative TemRA cells. These receptors all come from a woman under 40 in good health.

This clone was seen only once. The same CDR3 arises from other DNA sequences in this sample as well. The V call is TRBV4-1, the J call TRBJ2-5; TRBD1 agrees at 8 bases. V lost 4 bases to trimming and J lost 0 bases; unmatched junction nucleotides: 4. Germline lookup yields CDR1 MGHRA and CDR2 YSYEKL. This CDR3 region has 15 residues. The CDR3 DNA reads TGCGCCAGCAGCCTCCGGGACAGGTACCAAGAGACCCAGTACTTC. This sequence encodes CASSLRDRYQETQYF.

J is TRBJ2-7 and V is TRBV9, with TRBD2 identical over 12 bases. The trim removed 0 bases at V and 7 bases at J, leaving 8 bases unmatched. CDR3 length equals 16 residues. In germline, CDR1 is SGDLS, CDR2 YYNGEE. The CDR3 nucleotides are TGTGCCAGCAGCGTAGCCGGGAGACTAGCGGGAGAGGAGCAGTACTTC. Amino acids: CASSVAGRLAGEEQYF.

The V and J genes are TRBV7-8 and TRBJ2-3; a weak D match, TRBD1 (5 bases). Trimming shortened V by 0 bases and J by 1 base, and 11 bases separated the two germline ends. CDR1 and CDR2 (germline): SGHVS, FQNEAQ. The CDR3 is 16 amino acids. In DNA, the CDR3 is TGTGCCAGCAGCTTAGCTTCAGGGTGGGGCACAGATACGCAGTATTTT. The encoded protein is CASSLASGWGTDTQYF. Full variable domain (rest looked up from reference TRBV7-8 and TRBJ2-3): GAGVSQSPRYKVAKRGQDVALRCDPISGHVSLFWYQQALGQGPEFLTYFQNEAQLDKSGLPSDRFFAERPEGSVSTLKIQRTQQEDSAVYLCASSLASGWGTDTQYFGPGTRLTVL.

The V call is TRBV7-9, the J call TRBJ2-2; D perhaps matches TRBD2 (6 bases). The germline V gene has CDR1 SEHNR and CDR2 FQNEAQ (reference sequence). Trimming left V 9 bases short and J 2 bases short, with 16 bases between. This CDR3 spans 15 amino acids. In DNA form, the CDR3 reads TGTGCCAGTGGACCCGGGACTCCCAACACCGGGGAGCTGTTTTTT. This codes for CASGPGTPNTGELFF.

CDR3: CASSLYREGSYNEQFF. The CDR3 DNA reads TGCGCCAGCAGCTTGTACAGGGAAGGCTCCTACAATGAGCAGTTCTTC. V gene TRBV5-1 combines with J gene TRBJ2-1; D perhaps matches TRBD1 (6 bases). Germline V gene data show CDR1 as SGHRS and CDR2 as YFSETQ. The CDR3 is 16 residues long. V lost 1 base and J lost 0, with 11 bases in between.

V gene TRBV4-2 combines with J gene TRBJ2-1; no reliable D call. CDR1 and CDR2 from the germline V gene are LGHNA and YNFKEQ. Trimming took off 0 bases at V and 8 bases at J, with 14 bases between the two ends. The CDR3 totals 15 residues. The CDR3 DNA follows: TGTGCCAGCAGCCAAGAGACGGCGACAACCGATGAGCAGTTCTTC. Protein product: CASSQETATTDEQFF.

V usage is TRBV13 and J usage is TRBJ2-7, with D possibly being TRBD1 or TRBD2 (5 bases each). V dropped 8 bases and J dropped 5 bases, with 13 bases sitting between them. This CDR3 spans 12 amino acids. From germline, CDR1 is PRHDT and CDR2 FYEKMQ (reference sequence). CDR3 protein: CASEGSSHEQYF. CDR3 nucleotide sequence: TGTGCCAGCGAGGGGTCATCCCACGAGCAGTACTTC.

This clone was seen just once. This sample includes further DNA sequences coding for the same CDR3. The genes are TRBV27 and TRBJ1-1; D may be TRBD1 (6 bases). CDR1 and CDR2 (germline): MNHEY, SMNVEV (reference sequence). The CDR3 is 13 residues long. The V end was cut by 6 bases, the J end by 0 bases, with 8 bases between. The CDR3 loop reads CASRTGLNTEAFF. As DNA, the CDR3 is TGTGCCAGCAGAACAGGGTTGAACACTGAAGCTTTCTTT.

This clone was recorded once. The chain uses TRBV7-9 and TRBJ2-5; the D call may be TRBD1 or TRBD2 (5 bases each). TRBJ2-7 explains the end of the DNA better; the J call may be wrong. CDR3 size: 13 residues. Germline V lookup: CDR1 SEHNR, CDR2 FQNEAQ (reference sequence). CDR3 DNA sequence: TGTGCCACCACCGGGACGGATCTTTACGAGCAGTACTTC. Protein product: CATTGTDLYEQYF.

In this sample, this clone turned up a few times. The V call is TRBV25-1, the J call TRBJ2-5, with 7 nucleotides matching TRBD2. The CDR3 length is 15 residues. Germline CDR1 is MGHDK and CDR2 is SYGVNS. V dropped 4 bases and J dropped 5; count of bases not matched to a gene: 10. The CDR3 DNA reads TGTGCCAGCAGTGGTTCAACAGCGGGGCCGGAGACCCAGTACTTC. Amino acids: CASSGSTAGPETQYF. Drawing the rest from reference TRBV25-1 and TRBJ2-5, the complete variable domain is EADIYQTPRYLVIGTGKKITLECSQTMGHDKMYWYQQDPGMELHLIHYSYGVNSTEKGDLSSESTVSRIRTEHFPLTLESARPSHTSQYLCASSGSTAGPETQYFGPGTRLLVL.

The chain links TRBV23-1 to TRBJ1-5, with D tentatively TRBD1 (5 bases). TRBV23-1 is annotated as an ORF whose role is uncertain. Trimming left V 7 bases short and J 4 bases short, with 8 bases between. The CDR3 extends over 12 amino acids. This CDR3 is CASNSGNQPQHF. In DNA, the CDR3 is TGCGCCAGCAATTCAGGGAATCAGCCCCAGCATTTT.

This clone appeared a few times. In nucleotides, the CDR3 is TGTGCCAGCAGCTTAGGACTAGCGGGCGGCTCCTACGAGCAGTACTTC. Translated, it gives CASSLGLAGGSYEQYF. The chain carries TRBV7-2 and TRBJ2-5, with 10 bases aligning to TRBD2. The DNA end is a closer match to TRBJ2-7, so the J assignment may be wrong. The CDR3 is 16 amino acids. From germline, CDR1 is SGHTA and CDR2 FQGNSA.

This clone was detected only a few times. This chain joins TRBV5-1 and TRBJ2-5; 9 positions match TRBD2. CDR1 is SGHRS and CDR2 is YFSETQ in the germline V gene. With 4 bases clipped from V and 9 bases from J, the junction kept 10 bases outside the gene matches. The CDR3 is 14 residues long. CDR3 amino acids: CASSQLTSGTPQYF. In DNA form, the CDR3 reads TGCGCCAGCAGCCAGCTGACTAGCGGAACCCCCCAGTACTTC.

This chain links TRBV19 with TRBJ2-3; 7 positions agree with TRBD1. Germline-derived CDR1 and CDR2 are LNHDA and SQIVND (reference sequence). V trimming: 3 bases; J trimming: 2 bases; junction bases outside the gene matches: 17. The CDR3 is 19 amino acids. The chain's CDR3 is CASSIRKTWTGLITDTQYF. The CDR3 nucleotides read TGTGCCAGTAGTATCCGGAAAACCTGGACAGGCCTTATCACAGATACGCAGTATTTT.

The rearrangement joins TRBV7-8 to TRBJ2-3, with D hard to call. Trimming left V 1 base short and J 2 bases short, with 10 bases between. The CDR3 length is 15 residues. The germline CDR1 and CDR2 sequences are SGHVS and FQNEAQ. The CDR3 here is CASSLVQASTDTQYF. The CDR3 nucleotides are TGTGCCAGCAGCTTAGTCCAGGCCTCCACAGATACGCAGTATTTT.

V and J are TRBV4-3 and TRBJ2-7; D is ambiguous. Germline V gene data show CDR1 as LGHNA and CDR2 as YSLEER. Trimming removed 4 bases at V and 3 bases at J, with 10 bases between. The CDR3 is 13 amino acids. CDR3: CASSPLLFYEQYF. The CDR3 DNA follows: TGCGCCAGCAGCCCCCTACTTTTCTACGAGCAGTACTTC.

The chain recombines TRBV11-2 with TRBJ2-7; D gene uncertain. V lost 1 base to trimming and J lost 1 base, with 8 bases between them. This CDR3 has 14 amino acids. The germline CDR1 and CDR2 sequences are SGHAT and FQNNGV. CDR3 region: CASSLGRYSYEQYF. In DNA form, the CDR3 reads TGTGCCAGCAGCTTAGGCCGGTATTCCTACGAGCAGTACTTC.

This clone showed up just once. V is TRBV5-1 and J is TRBJ1-2; 7 nucleotides align to TRBD1. The CDR3 is 16 amino acids. Trimming removed 5 bases from V and 4 bases from J; junction bases left unmatched: 14. CDR1 is SGHRS and CDR2 is YFSETQ in the germline V gene. CDR3 loop: CASSRGDRAFFYGYTF. CDR3 coding DNA: TGCGCCAGCAGTCGAGGAGACAGGGCCTTTTTCTATGGCTACACCTTC. Full variable domain (remainder filled in from reference TRBV5-1 and TRBJ1-2): KAGVTQTPRYLIKTRGQQVTLSCSPISGHRSVSWYQQTPGQGLQFLFEYFSETQRNKGNFPGRFSGRQFSNSRSEMNVSTLELGDSALYLCASSRGDRAFFYGYTFGSGTRLTVV.

The chain is built from TRBV18 and TRBJ2-7; weak D call: TRBD2 (6 bases). CDR1 and CDR2 (germline): KGHSH, LQKENI. The CDR3 is made up of 14 amino acids. Deletions cut 4 bases from V and 0 bases from J, with 10 bases between. The CDR3 DNA sequence: TGTGCCAGCTCACGGGACTCGAGCTCCTACGAGCAGTACTTC. Its translation is CASSRDSSSYEQYF.

This clone has ten or more counts. Other nucleotide sequences from this sample produce the same CDR3. The V gene is TRBV20-1, the J gene TRBJ1-1; D not resolved. V lost 7 bases, J lost 1 base, and 7 bases lay in between. Per germline, CDR1 DFQATT and CDR2 SNEGSKA (reference sequence). CDR3 length: 11 residues. The CDR3 DNA reads TGCAGTGTAGGAAAGAACACTGAAGCTTTCTTT. Amino acid sequence: CSVGKNTEAFF.

The genes are TRBV19 and TRBJ2-7; 9 nucleotides match TRBD2. CDR3 length equals 15 residues. J gave up 3 bases and V 5 bases, and 8 bases lay outside the gene matches. Per the germline V gene, CDR1 is LNHDA and CDR2 is SQIVND (reference sequence). Here the CDR3 reads CASSPGLASIYEQYF. CDR3 sequence (DNA): TGTGCCAGTAGTCCCGGACTAGCGTCTATCTACGAGCAGTACTTC.

This chain joins TRBV11-1 and TRBJ2-1, with 7 bases fitting TRBD2. The CDR3 is 16 residues long. CDR1 is SGHAT and CDR2 is FQDESV in the germline V gene (reference sequence). With V trimmed by 4 bases and J by 4 bases, 10 bases remained unmatched. CDR3 sequence: CASSYLAGSDYNEQFF. In nucleotides, the CDR3 is TGTGCCAGCAGCTACTTAGCGGGTTCCGATTACAATGAGCAGTTCTTC. Filled out from reference TRBV11-1 and TRBJ2-1, the complete variable domain reads EAEVAQSPRYKITEKSQAVAFWCDPISGHATLYWYRQILGQGPELLVQFQDESVVDDSQLPKDRFSAERLKGVDSTLKIQPAELGDSAMYLCASSYLAGSDYNEQFFGPGTRLTVL.

CDR3 region: CASTEGQGVVNEQFF. In DNA form, the CDR3 reads TGCGCCAGCACCGAGGGACAGGGGGTCGTCAATGAGCAGTTCTTC. The J gene is TRBJ2-1, the V gene TRBV5-1; the match to TRBD1 covers 11 bases. V was clipped by 6 bases and J by 6 bases; unmatched bases: 8. CDR1 and CDR2 from the germline V gene are SGHRS and YFSETQ. This CDR3 contains 15 residues.

Many counts were recorded for this clone. J is TRBJ2-2 and V is TRBV11-2, with D maybe TRBD1 (5 bases). V lost 3 bases and J 2 bases, leaving 19 bases between the germline ends. Looked up from germline, CDR1 is SGHAT and CDR2 is FQNNGV. The CDR3 sequence is 18 residues long. The CDR3 here is CASSFPSATEINTGELFF. The CDR3, as DNA: TGTGCCAGCAGCTTCCCTAGTGCGACAGAAATAAACACCGGGGAGCTGTTTTTT.

The rearrangement joins TRBV28 to TRBJ2-3; D gene unclear. CDR1 is MDHEN and CDR2 is SYDVKM in the germline V gene. CDR3 length: 12 residues. V was trimmed by 8 bases and J by 3 bases, leaving 9 bases between them. The CDR3 nucleotides read TGTGCCAGCGGAACCGCGACAGATACGCAGTATTTT. As protein: CASGTATDTQYF.

The chain recombines TRBV10-3 with TRBJ2-7; possible D gene TRBD2, 6 bases. Germline CDR1 is ENHRY and CDR2 is SYGVKD. Trimming took 3 bases from V and 1 from J, leaving 10 bases between them. CDR3 length equals 14 residues. The CDR3 bases are TGTGCCATCAGTGATGAGCGGGTGTCCTACGAGCAGTACTTC. Translated, it gives CAISDERVSYEQYF.